This T cell receptor beta chain was recorded in a study of response to subunit inactivated influenza vaccine. From germline, CDR1 is LGHNA and CDR2 YSLEER. V gave up 0 bases and J gave up 3 bases, with 14 bases separating them. There are 16 residues in the CDR3. TCRdb called the RT-PCR reads again in MiXCR, with one record for every CDR3 protein. The sample records around 200,000 distinct CDR3 sequences, 12% being singletons. This clonotype was counted between two and nine times. The sample also formed part of further work on T cells expressing NK-cell markers. That paper states: As the method of synthesis, 5'RACE template switching with UMIs yielded TCR beta cDNA. Among eight sequenced donors, seven carried HCMV seropositivity while one was seronegative. About six donors showed dominant NKG2C+ clonotypes comprising roughly 1.0-7.0% of their CD8+ T cells.

This specimen consisted of CD8+ T cells sorted from PBMCs, obtained 12 days after vaccination. The rearrangement uses TRBV4-3 and TRBJ1-2, with D hard to call. The sequence was collected from a man between 45 and 60 years old who received an inactivated influenza vaccine. CDR3 loop: CASSQDLGNIDYGYTF. CDR3 nucleotides: TGCGCCAGCAGCCAAGACCTCGGCAACATAGACTATGGCTACACCTTC.